Detailed here is one TCR beta chain. Antigen specificity is unknown. This sample was taken from a study of cytomegalovirus exposure and HLA in healthy donors. Points from the study as a whole: Cytomegalovirus-associated status was assigned to more than 150 TCR beta chains. Subsequent analysis revealed that first-cohort TCR clusters tended to co-occur in the 120 or so validation repertoires. Through in vitro validation, a few CMV-associated chains were shown to be specific for CMV antigens.

Sequencing used immunoSEQ multiplex PCR; TCRdb keeps in-frame clones, though not all of them. The sample shows about 50,000 clones, approximately 85% of them seen only once. The V gene end was trimmed by 6 bases and the J gene end by 2 bases; junction bases not matched to a gene: 6. Germline V gene data show CDR1 as WNHNN and CDR2 as SYGVQD (reference sequence). This CDR3 has 16 amino acids. It was the roughly 130-subject validation cohort, separate from the roughly 700-subject first cohort, to which the donors belonged. The receptor was derived from a young woman in good health and CMV-seronegative. The J gene is TRBJ2-3, the V gene TRBV10-1; 12 bases are a match to TRBD2. The sample was PBMCs. The CDR3 nucleotides are TGCGCCAGCAGCGAGGCTAGCGGGAGGGCCACAGATACGCAGTATTTT. As protein: CASSEASGRATDTQYF.